What follows are 22 T cell receptor beta chains derived from one specimen sequenced in a study of blood T cell repertoires in COVID-19. Produced via immunoSEQ multiplex PCR; TCRdb's table is partial and in-frame only. The repertoire has 150,000 or so clones, approximately 91% of them found once; the top ten carry roughly 2.1%. The sequencing input was peripheral blood. These receptors were taken from a young man with acute or convalescent COVID-19.

The V call is TRBV11-2, the J call TRBJ1-1, with TRBD1 as a possible D gene (6 bases). V shed 6 bases and J shed 6 bases, with 17 bases lying between them. Germline CDR1 and CDR2: SGHAT and FQNNGV. This CDR3 comprises 14 residues. The CDR3 DNA reads TGTGCCAGCAGTTCAACAGGGATAAGTTCTGAAGCTTTCTTT. Translating gives CASSSTGISSEAFF.

J is TRBJ2-5 and V is TRBV29-1; possible D gene TRBD1, 5 bases. Germline V lookup: CDR1 SQVTM, CDR2 ANQGSEA. The CDR3 has 12 amino acids. The V end lost 3 bases, the J end lost 3 bases, and 8 bases lay between the germline ends. The CDR3 coding sequence is TGCAGCGTTGACAGGGATGAAGAGACCCAGTACTTC. This codes for CSVDRDEETQYF.

The genes are TRBV19 and TRBJ1-5; 11 positions match TRBD1. Germline assignment: CDR1 LNHDA and CDR2 SQIVND (reference sequence). The junction had 4 bases not matched to a gene; V was cut back by 8 bases and J by 7 bases. CDR3 length equals 13 residues. CDR3 sequence (DNA): TGTGCCAGTGGACAGGGGGCGCAACAGCCCCAGCATTTT. Its translation: CASGQGAQQPQHF.

The rearrangement joins TRBV28 to TRBJ2-5; TRBD1 might be the D (6 bases). With 5 bases removed from V and 1 base from J, the gap between germline ends came to 14 bases. The CDR3 runs to 15 residues. Germline V gene sequence: CDR1 MDHEN, CDR2 SYDVKM. This CDR3 reads CASSLYRVGQETQYF. The CDR3 nucleotides read TGTGCCAGCAGTCTTTACAGGGTAGGCCAAGAGACCCAGTACTTC.

The genes are TRBV7-9 and TRBJ1-1; possibly TRBD1 for D (5 bases). Trimming removed 5 bases at V and 4 bases at J, with 14 bases between. The CDR3 loop spans 14 amino acids. Germline CDR1 is SEHNR and CDR2 is FQNEAQ (reference sequence). CDR3 residues: CASSPRRETTEAFF. DNA for the CDR3: TGTGCCAGCAGCCCCCGCAGGGAAACCACTGAAGCTTTCTTT.

This chain connects TRBV3-1 (or the pseudogene TRBV3-2) to TRBJ1-6, with D perhaps matching TRBD1 (5 bases). The CDR3 runs 13 residues. The germline V and J ends were trimmed by 1 base and 10 bases, with 8 bases remaining between them. Germline values: CDR1 LGHDT, CDR2 YNNKEL (reference sequence). As DNA, the CDR3 is TGTGCCAGCAGCCAAGGGCAGGGATCACCCCTCCACTTT. Translation gives CASSQGQGSPLHF.

The genes are TRBV10-2 and TRBJ2-1; D possibly corresponds to TRBD2 (5 bases). This CDR3 is built from 14 residues. V gave up 4 bases and J gave up 4 bases, with 11 bases separating them. The germline CDR1 and CDR2 sequences are WSHSY and SAAADI. The CDR3 DNA reads as TGCGCCAGCAGTGGGGCTAGCCCTTACAATGAGCAGTTCTTC. It yields the protein CASSGASPYNEQFF.

This chain connects TRBV19 to TRBJ2-7; 9 nucleotides line up with TRBD1. Trimming at V came to 0 bases and at J to 0 bases, leaving 9 bases not matched to a gene. The length of the CDR3 is 18 residues. Germline loops: CDR1 LNHDA, CDR2 SQIVND (reference sequence). CDR3 sequence reads: CASSIDRGDRDASYEQYF. CDR3 in DNA: TGTGCCAGTAGTATAGATCGCGGGGACAGGGACGCCTCCTACGAGCAGTACTTC.

The chain combines TRBV30 with TRBJ1-2; TRBD1 might be the D (6 bases). With 5 bases removed from V and 0 bases from J, the gap between germline ends came to 10 bases. The CDR3 spans 13 residues. Per the germline V gene, CDR1 is GTSNPN and CDR2 is SVGIG (reference sequence). The chain's CDR3 is CAWDRPSNYGYTF. In nucleotides, the CDR3 is TGTGCCTGGGACAGGCCTTCTAACTATGGCTACACCTTC.

This chain connects TRBV27 to TRBJ2-1, with D possibly being TRBD2 (6 bases). Per the germline V gene, CDR1 is MNHEY and CDR2 is SMNVEV (reference sequence). There are 16 residues in the CDR3. The V end lost 4 bases, the J end lost 1 base, and 14 bases lay between the germline ends. The DNA for the CDR3 is TGTGCCAGCAGTTGGAGCCAGGGAGGTTCCTACAATGAGCAGTTCTTC. This sequence encodes CASSWSQGGSYNEQFF.

V gene TRBV28 combines with J gene TRBJ1-2; D remains ambiguous. The CDR3 runs 13 residues. Germline V gene sequence: CDR1 MDHEN, CDR2 SYDVKM. The V end lost 7 bases, the J end lost 7 bases, and 16 bases lay between the germline ends. CDR3 bases: TGTGCCAGCATCGGCGGGAATCCTCTTGGCTACACCTTC. The encoded protein is CASIGGNPLGYTF.

The V and J genes are TRBV14 and TRBJ2-7, with 10 bases matching TRBD2. CDR1 is SGHDN and CDR2 is FVKESK in the germline V gene. The CDR3 is made up of 16 amino acids. The trim removed 1 base at V and 3 bases at J, leaving 6 bases unmatched. CDR3 residues: CASSQGGLADIYEQYF. The CDR3 bases are TGTGCCAGCAGCCAAGGCGGACTAGCGGACATCTACGAGCAGTACTTC.

The V call is TRBV20-1, the J call TRBJ2-7, with 13 nucleotides matching TRBD2. The CDR3 contains 19 residues. V shed 3 bases, J shed 2 bases, and the junction held 16 bases outside the gene matches. Germline loops: CDR1 DFQATT, CDR2 SNEGSKA (reference sequence). Here the CDR3 reads CSASSREGLAGSGAYEQYF. CDR3 nucleotides: TGCAGTGCTAGTTCTAGGGAGGGACTAGCGGGGTCGGGGGCCTACGAGCAGTACTTC.

This sequence joins TRBV29-1 and TRBJ1-2; D might be TRBD1 (6 bases). CDR1 SQVTM and CDR2 ANQGSEA come from the germline V gene. Trimming shortened V by 4 bases and J by 3 bases, and 21 bases separated the two germline ends. CDR3 length: 16 amino acids. CDR3 sequence: CSVGRVSGGADYGYTF. The CDR3 DNA reads TGCAGCGTTGGGAGGGTTTCGGGGGGCGCAGACTATGGCTACACCTTC.

The rearrangement links TRBV18 to TRBJ2-4; D remains ambiguous. V lost 3 bases, J lost 6 bases, and 21 bases lay in between. The CDR3 has 17 residues. Germline-derived CDR1 and CDR2 are KGHSH and LQKENI. For the CDR3, the DNA is TGTGCCAGCTCACCTGAATGGGTGCGGCCGAGAGCAAACATTCAGTACTTC. It specifies CASSPEWVRPRANIQYF.

The V call is TRBV30, the J call TRBJ1-2; TRBD1 agrees at 9 bases. The CDR3 is 15 residues long. V gave up 4 bases and J gave up 6 bases; unmatched junction bases: 12. In germline, CDR1 is GTSNPN, CDR2 SVGIG (reference sequence). In DNA, the CDR3 is TGTGCCTGGAAGGGCCCGGGACAGGGTATGGATGGCTACACCTTC. It is translated as CAWKGPGQGMDGYTF.

This chain joins TRBV2 and TRBJ1-5; D remains ambiguous. This CDR3 is built from 14 residues. Trimming removed 5 bases at V and 0 bases at J, with 8 bases between. The V gene's germline CDR1 is SNHLY and CDR2 FYNNEI. CDR3 loop: CASSLEGSNQPQHF. The CDR3 nucleotides are TGTGCCAGCAGTTTGGAGGGTAGCAATCAGCCCCAGCATTTT.

This clone was seen a single time. This chain uses TRBV9 with TRBJ2-2; a possible D gene is TRBD2 (6 bases). The CDR3 has 14 amino acids. Between the trimmed V and J ends, which lost 4 bases and 5 bases, there was a span of 12 bases. CDR1 and CDR2 (germline): SGDLS, YYNGEE. For the CDR3, the DNA is TGTGCCAGCAGCCCCCATCTAGCGACCGGGGAGCTGTTTTTT. It codes for CASSPHLATGELFF.

The gene calls are TRBV29-1 and TRBJ2-1; D uncertain. Germline V gene lookup returns CDR1 SQVTM and CDR2 ANQGSEA. CDR3 size: 14 residues. The V and J ends lost 7 bases and 0 bases respectively, with 13 bases between them. The DNA of the CDR3 is TGCAGCGGGGGAAGCGTGTCCTCCTACAATGAGCAGTTCTTC. Translation: CSGGSVSSYNEQFF.

This clone was seen ten or more times. The chain employs TRBV5-6 and TRBJ1-1; 7 bases agree with TRBD1. V was pared by 4 bases and J by 9 bases, with 9 bases of the junction left unmatched. Germline V gives CDR1 SGHDT, CDR2 YYEEEE. The CDR3 has 13 residues. The DNA of the CDR3 is TGTGCCAGCAGCCCGCCGACAGGGAATAAAGCTTTCTTT. Residues: CASSPPTGNKAFF.

The chain has TRBV5-1 and TRBJ1-3, with TRBD1 matching 7 bases. CDR3 size: 13 residues. V shed 7 bases and J 3 bases; nucleotides not matched to a gene: 4. The germline gives CDR1 SGHRS, CDR2 YFSETQ. CDR3 region: CASAQGLGNTIYF. CDR3 bases: TGCGCCAGCGCACAGGGGCTTGGAAACACCATATATTTT. The variable domain in full, with the rest retrieved from reference TRBV5-1 and TRBJ1-3, is KAGVTQTPRYLIKTRGQQVTLSCSPISGHRSVSWYQQTPGQGLQFLFEYFSETQRNKGNFPGRFSGRQFSNSRSEMNVSTLELGDSALYLCASAQGLGNTIYFGEGSWLTVV.

J is TRBJ2-2 and V is TRBV7-9; no firm D call. V was pared by 5 bases and J by 3 bases, with 7 bases between. Germline assignment: CDR1 SEHNR and CDR2 FQNEAQ (reference sequence). The CDR3 has 13 amino acids. The DNA of the CDR3 is TGTGCCAGCAGCCACAGTCACACCGGGGAGCTGTTTTTT. Translation gives CASSHSHTGELFF.